This T cell receptor (beta chain) was retrieved from a study of blood T cell repertoires in COVID-19. Looking at the study overall: The cDNA or gDNA used as material had been derived from T cells, B-cell-depleted T cells, or PBMCs.

Participants spanned ages about 18 to 90 years and resided in about two dozen US areas. Assignments of participants to cohorts depended upon their own reported clinical history. What the recovered Cohort 3 donors had was two negative PCRs, clearance, or symptom resolution. The method was immunoSEQ multiplex PCR; TCRdb's version includes in-frame clones alone and lacks a portion of them. The repertoire holds over 150,000 clones, with about 86% as singletons. The CDR3 is made up of 13 amino acids. Germline loops: CDR1 SEHNR, CDR2 FQNEAQ (reference sequence). The V and J ends lost 4 bases and 7 bases respectively, with 10 bases between them.

The sequencing sample was made of PBMCs or T cells enriched from blood (not recorded which). The receptor comes from a man aged 50 or older who had recovered from COVID-19. The rearrangement links TRBV7-9 to TRBJ1-4; TRBD1 might be the D (6 bases). The CDR3 loop reads CASSWARGEKLFF. Here the CDR3 DNA reads TGTGCCAGCAGCTGGGCCAGGGGTGAAAAACTGTTTTTT.